This TCR beta chain originates from a study of blood T cell repertoires in COVID-19. In the study overall: COVID-19 samples from acute and convalescent phases originated in the United States, Italy and Spain. From T cells, B-cell-depleted T cells, or PBMCs came the material, which was cDNA or gDNA.

In the study's own analysis: The authors estimated nucleated cell counts from reference gene primer amplification. Generated by immunoSEQ multiplex PCR, the TCRdb table keeps only in-frame clones and is missing some. The V and J calls and clone size come from that table; D and trimming were worked out from the DNA. The sample has roughly 220,000 clones, around 81% seen once. The specimen was peripheral blood. This clonotype was obtained from a woman aged 55-70 years with acute or convalescent COVID-19.

CDR3 sequence: CASSLLGGYEQYF. CDR3 coding DNA: TGTGCCAGCAGTCTCCTAGGAGGCTACGAGCAGTACTTC. The V and J genes are TRBV27 and TRBJ2-7, with a tentative D call TRBD2 (5 bases). CDR1 and CDR2 from the germline V gene are MNHEY and SMNVEV (reference sequence). Trimming removed 5 bases from V and 3 bases from J, with 11 bases in between. The CDR3 length is 13 residues.